These 24 T cell receptor beta chains share one sample of origin, sequenced in a study of immune characterization of retroperitoneal liposarcoma. TCRdb passed the PCR reads through MiXCR, listing each CDR3 protein once. The sample records several thousand distinct CDR3 sequences, about 40% being singletons. The material sequenced was tumor tissue. The receptors originated from a male donor with retroperitoneal liposarcoma.

The V gene is TRBV7-2, the J gene TRBJ2-3; the D is unclear. This CDR3 contains 12 residues. Trimming cost V 5 bases and J 6 bases, with 9 bases left between them. From germline, CDR1 is SGHTA and CDR2 FQGNSA. CDR3 bases: TGTGCCAGCAGCCCGACTGGGGATACGCAGTATTTT. Translating it yields CASSPTGDTQYF.

This chain uses TRBV6-1 with TRBJ2-5; TRBD2 matches at 10 bases. Germline assignment: CDR1 MNHNS and CDR2 SASEGT. V shed 5 bases and J 2 bases; nucleotides not matched to a gene: 8. This CDR3 spans 16 amino acids. CDR3 bases: TGTGCCAGCAGTTTAGGACTAGCGGTGGATCAAGAGACCCAGTACTTC. Translating it yields CASSLGLAVDQETQYF.

Ten or more counts support this clonotype. This chain joins TRBV7-3 and TRBJ2-1, with D unresolved. This CDR3 has 11 residues. V lost 5 bases and J lost 8, with 7 bases in between. Germline-derived CDR1 and CDR2 are SGHTA and FQGTGA. As DNA, the CDR3 is TGTGCCAGCAGCGTTTCGGATGAGCAGTTCTTC. It encodes CASSVSDEQFF.

J is TRBJ2-4 and V is TRBV7-2; possible D gene TRBD1, 6 bases. Trimming shortened V by 5 bases and J by 13 bases, and 21 bases separated the two germline ends. This CDR3 comprises 14 residues. Germline assignment: CDR1 SGHTA and CDR2 FQGNSA. CDR3 amino acids: CASSPPTGFSEQYF. CDR3 coding DNA: TGTGCCAGCAGCCCCCCGACAGGTTTTTCGGAGCAGTACTTC.

This clonotype was counted only a few times. V and J are TRBV27 and TRBJ2-1; the match to TRBD1 covers 9 bases. This CDR3 has 14 amino acids. From germline, CDR1 is MNHEY and CDR2 SMNVEV (reference sequence). The ends lost 5 bases at V and 13 bases at J; junction bases unmatched: 12. CDR3 sequence reads: CASSIQGAGNIQFF. For the CDR3, the DNA is TGTGCCAGCAGTATACAGGGGGCGGGAAACATTCAGTTCTTC.

This clonotype is medium-sized. V is TRBV7-2 and J is TRBJ2-1; D may be TRBD2 (6 bases). The J call may be faulty, since TRBJ2-7 better matches the DNA end. The germline gives CDR1 SGHTA, CDR2 FQGNSA. The CDR3 has 15 residues. CDR3 in amino acids: CASSPRGKGADEQYF. CDR3 DNA: TGTGCCAGCAGCCCCCGCGGGAAGGGCGCCGACGAGCAGTACTTC.

This clonotype was counted ten times or more. A read error is possible here, since a much larger clone lies one base away. V gene TRBV27 combines with J gene TRBJ2-4, with 7 bases that match TRBD1. The CDR3 loop spans 13 amino acids. Germline CDR1 and CDR2: MNHEY and SMNVEV (reference sequence). The trim removed 6 bases at V and 13 bases at J, leaving 12 bases unmatched. CDR3 residues: CASRTGATNEQYF. In DNA, the CDR3 is TGTGCCAGCAGAACAGGGGCCACTAATGAGCAGTACTTC.

This clonotype was observed many times. This chain joins TRBV7-2 and TRBJ2-6, with D possibly TRBD2 on 6 matching bases. The germline V gene has CDR1 SGHTA and CDR2 FQGNSA. This CDR3 is 16 amino acids long. V was trimmed by 5 bases and J by 2 bases, leaving 13 bases between them. The CDR3 DNA sequence: TGTGCCAGCAGCCCAAGGCGGGGTCCTGGGGCCAACGTCCTGACTTTC. The encoded protein is CASSPRRGPGANVLTF.

In its sample, this clonotype was seen a few times. This could be a read error, since a much larger clone is one nucleotide away. This sequence joins TRBV6-1 and TRBJ2-1; perhaps TRBD1 as D (6 bases). The J call may be faulty, since TRBJ2-7 better matches the DNA end. The CDR3 totals 15 residues. The germline gives CDR1 MNHNS, CDR2 SASEGT. The chain's CDR3 is CASTPVRGAYNEQYF. CDR3 nucleotides: TGTGCCAGCACCCCGGTCAGGGGCGCCTACAATGAGCAGTACTTC.

The chain has TRBV7-2 and TRBJ2-7; TRBD1 aligns across 7 bases. The V gene end was trimmed by 5 bases and the J gene end by 0 bases; junction bases not matched to a gene: 4. CDR1 is SGHTA, CDR2 FQGNSA, per germline. The CDR3 covers 14 residues. The CDR3 sequence: CASSGTELSYEQYF. DNA for the CDR3: TGTGCCAGCAGCGGGACAGAACTCTCCTACGAGCAGTACTTC.

This clonotype was recorded a few times. The chain uses TRBV6-1 and TRBJ1-1; D gene ambiguous. Trimming left V 2 bases short and J 4 bases short, with 8 bases between. The CDR3 has 13 residues. The germline V gene has CDR1 MNHNS and CDR2 SASEGT. CDR3 DNA sequence: TGTGCCAGCAGTGAAAACCTGGGCACTGAAGCTTTCTTT. It is translated as CASSENLGTEAFF.

This clonotype is labeled as large. The V and J genes are TRBV6-1 and TRBJ2-1; D gene uncertain. CDR1 and CDR2 from the germline V gene are MNHNS and SASEGT. The V gene lost 0 bases and the J gene lost 10 bases, with 16 bases spanning the gap. CDR3 length equals 15 residues. The CDR3 is CASSEAPGPPKEQFF. In nucleotides, the CDR3 is TGTGCCAGCAGTGAAGCGCCAGGTCCCCCCAAAGAGCAGTTCTTC.

This clonotype came up a few times. V usage is TRBV11-2 and J usage is TRBJ2-1; 11 bases agree with TRBD2. Per germline, CDR1 SGHAT and CDR2 FQNNGV. This CDR3 has 16 amino acids. Trimming at V came to 5 bases and at J to 10 bases, leaving 13 bases not matched to a gene. This chain's CDR3 is CASSPKSSGRAREQFF. The CDR3 bases are TGTGCCAGCAGCCCTAAGAGTAGCGGGAGGGCCCGCGAGCAGTTCTTC. The full variable domain, its missing parts supplied by reference TRBV11-2 and TRBJ2-1, is EAGVAQSPRYKIIEKRQSVAFWCNPISGHATLYWYQQILGQGPKLLIQFQNNGVVDDSQLPKDRFSAERLKGVDSTLKIQPAKLEDSAVYLCASSPKSSGRAREQFFGPGTRLTVL.

There are a few counts of this clonotype. The V gene is TRBV6-1, the J gene TRBJ1-1; 9 nucleotides align to TRBD1. Looked up from germline, CDR1 is MNHNS and CDR2 is SASEGT. V was clipped by 5 bases and J by 1 base; unmatched bases: 2. The CDR3 loop spans 14 amino acids. As DNA, the CDR3 is TGTGCCAGCAGTCGGGACAGGGCGAACACTGAAGCTTTCTTT. Translation gives CASSRDRANTEAFF.

The V and J genes are TRBV6-1 and TRBJ1-4; unclear D gene. Germline V gene sequence: CDR1 MNHNS, CDR2 SASEGT. The V end lost 2 bases, the J end lost 0 bases, and 4 bases lay between the germline ends. CDR3 length: 14 amino acids. The DNA for the CDR3 is TGTGCCAGCAGTGAAACATCAACTAATGAAAAACTGTTTTTT. Translating gives CASSETSTNEKLFF.

In its sample, this clonotype was seen a few times. V gene TRBV10-3 combines with J gene TRBJ2-1; TRBD1 might be the D (6 bases). This CDR3 has 16 residues. Trimming pared 6 bases from V and 2 bases from J, leaving 17 bases between. Germline CDR1 is ENHRY and CDR2 is SYGVKD. The CDR3 here is CAIRENTGRTYNEQFF. DNA for the CDR3: TGTGCCATCAGAGAGAATACAGGGAGAACCTACAATGAGCAGTTCTTC.

This sequence joins TRBV27 and TRBJ2-1; D uncertain. The germline gives CDR1 MNHEY, CDR2 SMNVEV (reference sequence). The CDR3 length is 16 residues. V lost 4 bases to trimming and J lost 0 bases, with 13 bases between them. Written as DNA, the CDR3 is TGTGCCAGCAGTTCACTGGCGCACAGCTCCTACAATGAGCAGTTCTTC. It yields the protein CASSSLAHSSYNEQFF.

The V gene is TRBV6-1, the J gene TRBJ1-5; D is unresolved. This CDR3 is 15 amino acids long. The ends were cut back, 4 bases at V and 2 bases at J, with 12 bases in the middle. The germline gives CDR1 MNHNS, CDR2 SASEGT. CDR3 amino acids: CASSASAGGNQPQHF. The CDR3 nucleotides read TGTGCCAGCAGTGCTTCGGCCGGTGGCAATCAGCCCCAGCATTTT.

The chain recombines TRBV11-3 with TRBJ2-1; 10 nucleotides match TRBD1. This CDR3 contains 18 residues. The germline V gene has CDR1 SGHNT and CDR2 YENEEA. V lost 5 bases to trimming and J lost 13 bases; unmatched junction nucleotides: 23. CDR3 DNA: TGTGCCAGCAGCCCGACCGGGACAGGGGTGGTAGCCAAAAACATTCAGTTCTTC. Encoded protein: CASSPTGTGVVAKNIQFF.

V and J are TRBV6-1 and TRBJ2-1, with TRBD2 matching over 11 bases. The CDR3 length is 16 residues. The germline V gene encodes CDR1 MNHNS and CDR2 SASEGT. Trimming cost V 4 bases and J 10 bases; bases outside gene matches: 12. The CDR3 is CASSAGTSGTWGEQFF. For the CDR3, the DNA is TGTGCCAGCAGTGCCGGGACTAGCGGTACCTGGGGCGAGCAGTTCTTC.

The rearrangement links TRBV6-5 to TRBJ2-1; D gene ambiguous. Germline-derived CDR1 and CDR2 are MNHEY and SVGAGI. The CDR3 loop spans 11 amino acids. V shed 4 bases and J shed 5 bases, with 3 bases lying between them. Here the CDR3 DNA reads TGTGCCAGCAGTTTCAACAATGAGCAGTTCTTC. Amino acid sequence: CASSFNNEQFF.

The V call is TRBV7-2, the J call TRBJ2-1; 10 bases are a match to TRBD2. The CDR3 totals 15 residues. V dropped 5 bases and J dropped 7; count of bases not matched to a gene: 8. The germline V gene has CDR1 SGHTA and CDR2 FQGNSA. CDR3 in DNA: TGTGCCAGCAGCATTACTAGCGGGATTGGAAATGAGCAGTTCTTC. It is translated as CASSITSGIGNEQFF.

The V gene is TRBV20-1, the J gene TRBJ2-1; no clear D. The J call may be faulty, since TRBJ2-7 better matches the DNA end. The length of the CDR3 is 16 residues. In germline, CDR1 is DFQATT, CDR2 SNEGSKA (reference sequence). In DNA, the CDR3 is TGCAGTGCTAGATTGTCAGGAAGATCGGCGGACTACGAGCAGTACTTC. This gives the protein CSARLSGRSADYEQYF.

The chain carries TRBV6-8 and TRBJ2-1, with D hard to call. Germline V gene lookup returns CDR1 MNHGY and CDR2 SAAAGT. This CDR3 comprises 13 residues. Deletions cut 5 bases from V and 4 bases from J, with 9 bases between. For the CDR3, the DNA is TGTGCCAGCAGTGCCCTAGAATACAATGAGCAGTTCTTC. Protein product: CASSALEYNEQFF.